One and the same sample provided the 21 T cell receptor beta chains below, sequenced in a study of PD-1 blockade in classical Hodgkin lymphoma. Following autologous stem cell transplantation, relapse occurred in every patient, and exposure to brentuximab vedotin varied. Method: immunoSEQ multiplex PCR; TCRdb's copy keeps in-frame clones and lacks some. The profile shows approximately 12,000 clones, about 80% of them singletons. This specimen consisted of peripheral blood mononuclear cells (PBMCs), obtained at baseline. The receptors stem from a human donor with classical Hodgkin lymphoma.

This clone rates as medium-sized (0.01 to 0.1%). Other DNA sequences within the sample encode an identical CDR3. The chain is built from TRBV9 and TRBJ2-7, with a tentative D call TRBD1 (6 bases). Per germline, CDR1 SGDLS and CDR2 YYNGEE. Trimming cost V 6 bases and J 2 bases, with 18 bases left between them. CDR3 length equals 15 residues. The CDR3 here is CASTLGAGPTYEQYF. CDR3 nucleotides: TGTGCCAGCACTTTGGGGGCAGGGCCGACCTACGAGCAGTACTTC.

This chain connects TRBV2 to TRBJ1-1, with D possibly matching TRBD1 (6 bases). V dropped 6 bases and J dropped 1 base, with 9 bases sitting between them. Germline CDR1 SNHLY, CDR2 FYNNEI. This CDR3 region has 13 residues. DNA of the CDR3: TGTGCCAGCAGCCCGACAGGGAACACTGAAGCTTTCTTT. Protein product: CASSPTGNTEAFF.

The V call is TRBV19, the J call TRBJ1-2; no clear D. This CDR3 is built from 14 residues. CDR1 and CDR2 from the germline V gene are LNHDA and SQIVND (reference sequence). The V end lost 1 base, the J end lost 7 bases, and 13 bases lay between the germline ends. Written as DNA, the CDR3 is TGTGCCAGTAGTATAGGCGACCGACTGACTGGCTACACCTTC. It specifies CASSIGDRLTGYTF.

As for this clone: A clone one base away is much larger, so this may be a read error. Other DNA sequences within the sample encode an identical CDR3. The genes are TRBV9 and TRBJ2-7; perhaps TRBD1 as D (6 bases). Germline lookup yields CDR1 SGDLS and CDR2 YYNGEE. The CDR3 contains 15 residues. CDR3 nucleotides: TGTGCCAGCACTTTGGGGGCAGGGCCGACCTACGAGCAGTATTTC. Its protein is CASTLGAGPTYEQYF.

The CDR3 region has the DNA TGCAGTGCTAGTGCAGATACGCAGTATTTT. This codes for CSASADTQYF. The chain uses TRBV20-1 and TRBJ2-3; the D is unclear. V gave up 3 bases and J gave up 4 bases, with 2 bases separating them. Germline assignment: CDR1 DFQATT and CDR2 SNEGSKA (reference sequence). This CDR3 has 10 residues.

This sequence joins TRBV5-1 and TRBJ1-5, with 9 nucleotides matching TRBD1. CDR3 length: 15 residues. Trimming took 4 bases from V and 4 from J; bases not matched to a gene: 6. Germline CDR1 and CDR2: SGHRS and YFSETQ. CDR3 nucleotides: TGCGCCAGCAGCATCACAGGGGGCGATAATCAGCCCCAGCATTTT. Translating gives CASSITGGDNQPQHF.

The chain carries TRBV7-2 and TRBJ2-3, with D unclear. The CDR3 sequence is 14 residues long. Germline assignment: CDR1 SGHTA and CDR2 FQGNSA. Trimming shortened V by 0 bases and J by 4 bases, and 8 bases separated the two germline ends. CDR3 in DNA: TGTGCCAGCAGCTTAGCTTTTTTTTCAGATACGCAGTATTTT. Encoded protein: CASSLAFFSDTQYF.

This clone was detected once. The rearrangement links TRBV5-1 to TRBJ2-3; 15 bases fit TRBD2. The CDR3 covers 14 residues. CDR1 is SGHRS and CDR2 is YFSETQ in the germline V gene. The V gene end was trimmed by 4 bases and the J gene end by 14 bases; junction bases not matched to a gene: 8. CDR3 region: CASSLRTSGGDWYF. The CDR3 bases are TGCGCCAGCAGCCTGAGGACTAGCGGGGGGGATTGGTATTTT.

V usage is TRBV4-3 and J usage is TRBJ2-7; a possible D gene is TRBD2 (5 bases). Germline CDR1 LGHNA, CDR2 YSLEER. This CDR3 region has 15 residues. The V end lost 0 bases, the J end lost 0 bases, and 9 bases lay between the germline ends. DNA for the CDR3: TGCGCCAGCAGCCAAGATCGGGCGGGCTCCTACGAGCAGTACTTC. This sequence encodes CASSQDRAGSYEQYF.

The rearrangement uses TRBV7-3 and TRBJ1-1; D is perhaps TRBD1 (5 bases). V was shortened by 5 bases and J by 1 base, with 14 bases between the two germline ends. Germline CDR1 reads SGHTA; CDR2 reads FQGTGA. The CDR3 sequence is 15 residues long. The CDR3 reads CASSPQGGRNTEAFF. The CDR3 DNA reads as TGTGCCAGCAGCCCCCAGGGTGGGCGGAACACTGAAGCTTTCTTT. The full variable domain, in which reference TRBV7-3 and TRBJ1-1 provide the parts outside the CDR3, is GAGVSQTPSNKVTEKGKYVELRCDPISGHTALYWYRQSLGQGPEFLIYFQGTGAADDSGLPNDRFFAVRPEGSVSTLKIQRTERGDSAVYLCASSPQGGRNTEAFFGQGTRLTVV.

The CDR3 here is CASSSVQETQYF. CDR3 coding DNA: TGTGCCAGCAGCTCCGTGCAAGAGACCCAGTACTTC. The chain recombines TRBV7-9 with TRBJ2-5; D gene unclear. The CDR3 contains 12 residues. Trimming removed 4 bases at V and 2 bases at J, with 5 bases between. Germline CDR1 SEHNR, CDR2 FQNEAQ (reference sequence).

The chain combines TRBV28 with TRBJ2-1; D is perhaps TRBD1 (5 bases). V lost 6 bases and J lost 7, with 16 bases in between. Germline loops: CDR1 MDHEN, CDR2 SYDVKM. The CDR3 contains 14 residues. The CDR3 DNA reads TGTGCCAGCAGAGCTGGCGGCAACAGGAATGAGCAGTTCTTC. It specifies CASRAGGNRNEQFF.

The chain has TRBV4-3 and TRBJ2-1; 9 bases are shared with TRBD2. Germline-derived CDR1 and CDR2 are LGHNA and YSLEER. The CDR3 sequence is 17 residues long. The V gene end was trimmed by 3 bases and the J gene end by 10 bases; junction bases not matched to a gene: 16. Here the CDR3 reads CASSQEPLGLAVGEQFF. The CDR3 DNA is TGCGCCAGCAGCCAGGAACCTCTGGGACTAGCAGTAGGGGAGCAGTTCTTC.

V usage is TRBV10-3 and J usage is TRBJ2-7; 16 nucleotides match TRBD2. There are 17 residues in the CDR3. Germline lookup yields CDR1 ENHRY and CDR2 SYGVKD. With V trimmed by 6 bases and J by 4 bases, 9 bases remained unmatched. CDR3: CAISSGTSGRAGYEQYF. The CDR3 DNA reads TGTGCCATCAGCTCCGGGACTAGCGGGAGGGCCGGGTACGAGCAGTACTTC.

The table lists this clone with a few counts. This sequence joins TRBV19 and TRBJ1-5; D gene ambiguous. Deletions cut 10 bases from V and 2 bases from J, with 12 bases between. The CDR3 totals 13 residues. The germline CDR1 and CDR2 sequences are LNHDA and SQIVND (reference sequence). The CDR3 sequence is CATDIRGNQPQHF. The CDR3 bases are TGTGCCACCGACATCCGCGGCAATCAGCCCCAGCATTTT.

This chain connects TRBV6-5 to TRBJ2-7, with 9 nucleotides matching TRBD2. The V and J ends lost 0 bases and 3 bases, in that order; junction bases with no gene match: 3. The CDR3 extends over 15 amino acids. Germline CDR1 MNHEY, CDR2 SVGAGI. CDR3 sequence: CASSYSRTSVYEQYF. The CDR3 DNA sequence: TGTGCCAGCAGTTACTCGCGGACTAGCGTCTACGAGCAGTACTTC.

The chain couples TRBV2 to TRBJ2-1, with 13 bases that match TRBD2. Germline V lookup: CDR1 SNHLY, CDR2 FYNNEI. The CDR3 length is 15 residues. V trimming: 6 bases; J trimming: 7 bases; junction bases outside the gene matches: 6. The CDR3 sequence: CASSWTSGSPNEQFF. The CDR3 DNA reads as TGTGCCAGCAGCTGGACTAGCGGGAGTCCGAATGAGCAGTTCTTC.

The chain joins TRBV11-3 to TRBJ2-3, with D perhaps TRBD2 (5 bases). The germline V gene encodes CDR1 SGHNT and CDR2 YENEEA. Trimming pared 5 bases from V and 4 bases from J, leaving 10 bases between. This CDR3 has 13 residues. The DNA of the CDR3 is TGTGCCAGCAGCCGGGCGGGTGCAGATACGCAGTATTTT. As protein: CASSRAGADTQYF.

The chain employs TRBV14 and TRBJ2-3, with D unresolved. The ends were cut back, 2 bases at V and 8 bases at J, with 8 bases in the middle. The CDR3 length is 12 residues. Per the germline V gene, CDR1 is SGHDN and CDR2 is FVKESK. CDR3 in amino acids: CASSQSSATQYF. As DNA, the CDR3 is TGTGCCAGCAGCCAAAGCAGTGCTACGCAGTATTTT.

This sequence joins TRBV28 and TRBJ2-2; unclear D gene. The V end lost 2 bases, the J end lost 0 bases, and 7 bases lay between the germline ends. Germline V gene lookup returns CDR1 MDHEN and CDR2 SYDVKM. The CDR3 spans 15 residues. CDR3 residues: CASSLGWSNTGELFF. The CDR3 coding sequence is TGTGCCAGCAGTTTAGGTTGGTCGAACACCGGGGAGCTGTTTTTT.

The gene calls are TRBV5-1 and TRBJ2-1, with 13 bases that match TRBD2. Germline CDR1 is SGHRS and CDR2 is YFSETQ. After removal of 4 bases from V and 5 bases from J, the junction contained 9 bases not matched to a gene. This CDR3 spans 17 amino acids. CDR3 coding DNA: TGCGCCAGCAGCAGCAAGGGACTAGCGGGACTCCACAATGAGCAGTTCTTC. Encoded protein: CASSSKGLAGLHNEQFF.